A selection of T cell receptor beta chains follows, all from one sample in a study of blood T cell repertoires in COVID-19. This table comes from immunoSEQ multiplex PCR, and its TCRdb copy is limited to in-frame clones, with some not included. Of about 150,000 clones listed, over 60% are singletons. Sequenced material: peripheral blood. The receptors originated from a man older than 75 with acute or convalescent COVID-19. Each CDR3 is given with its conserved first and last residue. Each record gives: D gene, V gene, J gene, clone size, CDR3 DNA, CDR3 protein. D genes are given only for firm matches. Size is omitted from some rows. Given values are once, few, many or a class for expanded clones.

>-|TRBV18|TRBJ1-4|-
TGTGCCAGCTCACTTGGACAGCCTGCAACTAATGAAAAACTGTTTTTT
CASSLGQPATNEKLFF
>-|TRBV24-1|TRBJ2-3|-
TGTGCCACCAGTCCCGGCACAGACACAGATACGCAGTATTTT
CATSPGTDTDTQYF
>-|TRBV6-5|TRBJ1-3|-
TGTGCCAGCCGGGGTTCTGGAAACACCATATATTTT
CASRGSGNTIYF
>TRBD2|TRBV13|TRBJ2-7|-
TGTGCCAGCAGCCCGCGACTAGCGGGGAGCTCCTACGAGCAGTACTTC
CASSPRLAGSSYEQYF
>-|TRBV4-1|TRBJ1-2|-
TGCGCCAGCAGCCAAGATTTAAATGCGGCTGGCTACACCTTC
CASSQDLNAAGYTF
>-|TRBV30|TRBJ1-2|-
TGTGCCTGGAGTGTTCTTACGGGGGGGCCGGGCTATGGCTACACCTTC
CAWSVLTGGPGYGYTF
>TRBD1|TRBV19|TRBJ1-5|once
TGTGCCAGTAGCGGGACAGCTCCCAATCAGCCCCAGCATTTT
CASSGTAPNQPQHF
>-|TRBV7-8|TRBJ1-5|-
TGTGCCAGCAGCTTAGCGTTTCGGAGGGCTACTAGCAATCAGCCCCAGCATTTT
CASSLAFRRATSNQPQHF
>-|TRBV6-5|TRBJ1-5|-
TGTGCCAGCATCCGGGGGGGGAGCCAGCCCCAGCATTTT
CASIRGGSQPQHF
>-|TRBV30|TRBJ2-3|-
TGTGCCTGGAGTGAAGGGCTGGGACAACCTTATTTT
CAWSEGLGQPYF
>TRBD1|TRBV12-3/TRBV12-4|TRBJ2-7|-
TGTGCCAGCAGTTTCAGACAGGGCCACGAGCAGTACTTC
CASSFRQGHEQYF
>TRBD2|TRBV4-2|TRBJ2-7|-
TGTGCCAGCAGCCAAGATACTAGCGGAAGCTCCTACGAGCAGTACTTC
CASSQDTSGSSYEQYF
>TRBD1|TRBV7-9|TRBJ1-4|-
TGTGCCAGCAGCCCAAACAGGGGGCGACTTGATGAAAAACTGTTTTTT
CASSPNRGRLDEKLFF
>TRBD1|TRBV11-2|TRBJ1-6|-
TGTGCCAGCAGTCTTCACAGGGGGAATTCACCCCTCCACTTT
CASSLHRGNSPLHF
>TRBD1|TRBV5-8|TRBJ1-6|-
TGTGCCAGCAGCTTCACAGGGGGCTCCTATAATTCACCCCTCCACTTT
CASSFTGGSYNSPLHF
>-|TRBV4-1|TRBJ2-3|few
TGCGCCAGCAGCCAAGTCAACCGGGACACAGATACGCAGTATTTT
CASSQVNRDTDTQYF
>-|TRBV6-5|TRBJ2-5|-
TGTGCCAGCACCAATGACAGATCGGAGACCCAGTACTTC
CASTNDRSETQYF
>TRBD2|TRBV11-3|TRBJ2-5|once
TGTGCCAGCAGCTTCTCGGGACTAGCGGCCCAAGAGACCCAGTACTTC
CASSFSGLAAQETQYF
>-|TRBV7-2|TRBJ1-4|-
TGTGCCAGCAGCTTAGTCGGTAATGAAAAACTGTTTTTT
CASSLVGNEKLFF
>-|TRBV6-2/TRBV6-3|TRBJ1-1|-
TGTGCCAGCAGTTACCTGAGGGGGAATGAAGCTTTCTTT
CASSYLRGNEAFF
>-|TRBV21-1|TRBJ2-2|-
TGTGCCAGCAGCAAAAATGCTGGGGGGACTAGCGGCACCGGGGAGCTGTTTTTT
CASSKNAGGTSGTGELFF
>-|TRBV19|TRBJ1-1|-
TGTGCCAGTAGTTGGGGGGATACTGAAGCTTTCTTT
CASSWGDTEAFF
>TRBD1|TRBV27|TRBJ1-2|few
TGTGCCAGCAGCCGCGCCGGGACAGGGACCCTACTGAACTATGGCTACACCTTC
CASSRAGTGTLLNYGYTF
>TRBD2|TRBV15|TRBJ2-5|once
TGTGCCACCAGCAGAGTAGCGAGCGGGGGTACCGGTTTGACGGAGACCCAGTACTTC
CATSRVASGGTGLTETQYF
>TRBD1|TRBV19|TRBJ2-1|-
TGTGCCAGTAGTTCCAGGGACAGGGGCGACTACAATGAGCAGTTCTTC
CASSSRDRGDYNEQFF
>-|TRBV10-3|TRBJ2-7|-
TGTGCCATCAGTGGAGGACAAGGCCCCGTCGAGCAGTACTTC
CAISGGQGPVEQYF
>-|TRBV5-4|TRBJ1-1|-
TGTGCCAGCAGCTTACCGGGAATACACACTGAAGCTTTCTTT
CASSLPGIHTEAFF
>-|TRBV11-2|TRBJ2-5|-
TGTGCCAGCAGCTCCTCACTCCACCAAGAGACCCAGTACTTC
CASSSSLHQETQYF
>-|TRBV15|TRBJ1-1|-
TGTGCCACCAGCCGACGAGGGGGGAACACTGAAGCTTTCTTT
CATSRRGGNTEAFF
>TRBD1|TRBV6-5|TRBJ1-1|-
TGTGCCAGCAGCTACCGGGACAGGGGAAAAGAAGCTTTCTTT
CASSYRDRGKEAFF
>TRBD1|TRBV10-1|TRBJ2-2|-
TGCGCCAGCAGTGGTTCTGTGGGACAGGGGAACACCGGGGAGCTGTTTTTT
CASSGSVGQGNTGELFF
>TRBD2|TRBV4-3|TRBJ2-7|-
TGCGCCAGCAGCCAAGATTTACGGCGGGGGGCTGGAGGAGAGCAGTACTTC
CASSQDLRRGAGGEQYF
>-|TRBV19|TRBJ2-2|-
TGTGCCAGTAGGGCAGGGTGGAACACCGGGGAGCTGTTTTTT
CASRAGWNTGELFF
>-|TRBV3-1/TRBV3-2|TRBJ2-3|-
TGTGCCAGCAGCCTTGGAAGACTAGATACGCAGTATTTT
CASSLGRLDTQYF
>TRBD1|TRBV5-4|TRBJ1-1|few
TGTGCCAGCAGCTTTTCACAGGGGTTGGACACTGAAGCTTTCTTT
CASSFSQGLDTEAFF
>-|TRBV27|TRBJ1-2|-
TGTGCCAGCAGTTTAGAACCCGGCAGGGCGAACTATGGCTACACCTTC
CASSLEPGRANYGYTF
>-|TRBV5-4|TRBJ2-3|-
TGTGCCAGCAGCTGGGACAAAGGCACAGATACGCAGTATTTT
CASSWDKGTDTQYF
>-|TRBV7-2|TRBJ1-6|-
TGTGCCAGCAGCTTATTCCAGGATTCACCCCTCCACTTT
CASSLFQDSPLHF
>TRBD2|TRBV29-1|TRBJ2-5|-
TGCAGCGTCGGGACTAGCCAAGAGACCCAGTACTTC
CSVGTSQETQYF
>-|TRBV7-6|TRBJ1-3|-
TGTGCCAGCAGCTTAGTTCTTCCAGGCGTCTCTGGAAACACCATATATTTT
CASSLVLPGVSGNTIYF
>-|TRBV6-6|TRBJ1-1|-
TGTGCCACTACCCCGACGGGGATAAACACTGAAGCTTTCTTT
CATTPTGINTEAFF
>-|TRBV5-1|TRBJ1-2|-
TGCGCCAGCAGCTTGGATGGCAATCAGGGCTACACCTTC
CASSLDGNQGYTF
>TRBD2|TRBV18|TRBJ2-1|few
TGTGCCAGCTCACCACCGAATTTGGTCGGTACTAGCGGGGGGGCCTACAATGAGCAGTTCTTC
CASSPPNLVGTSGGAYNEQFF
>TRBD1|TRBV9|TRBJ1-4|few
TGTGCCAGCAGCGCACGGACAGGTCTCGAAGAAAAACTGTTTTTT
CASSARTGLEEKLFF
>-|TRBV9|TRBJ2-7|-
TGTGCCAGCAGCGTAGGGGGGCTCTCCTACGAGCAGTACTTC
CASSVGGLSYEQYF
>TRBD1|TRBV5-4|TRBJ1-1|-
TGTGCCAGCAGCTTTACGGGACAGGTGACTGAAGCTTTCTTT
CASSFTGQVTEAFF
>-|TRBV4-1|TRBJ2-2|-
TGCGCCAGCAGCCAAGGGACTCGGGGGGAGCTGTTTTTT
CASSQGTRGELFF
>-|TRBV21-1|TRBJ1-4|-
TGTGCCAGCAGCCCGGAGGGAGTTAATGAAAAACTGTTTTTT
CASSPEGVNEKLFF
>-|TRBV29-1|TRBJ1-2|few
TGCAGCGTTGTTCTCACCGGAGGCTATGGCTACACCTTC
CSVVLTGGYGYTF
>TRBD1|TRBV29-1|TRBJ2-1|many
TGCAGCGTTGAAGCAGGGGGTCGCTCCTACAATGAGCAGTTCTTC
CSVEAGGRSYNEQFF
>-|TRBV7-9|TRBJ1-1|-
TGTGCCAGCAGCTCGATCGGTTGGGGGGTTGGGAGGTCCACTGAAGCTTTCTTT
CASSSIGWGVGRSTEAFF
>TRBD1|TRBV6-6|TRBJ1-2|-
TGTGCCAGCAGTGCACAGGGGCAGCAGGGCTACACCTTC
CASSAQGQQGYTF